The 10 T cell receptor beta chains listed next were all sequenced from one sample in a study of beta chain features in type 1 diabetes. The sequenced template was cDNA made from the entire isolated RNA. Method: immunoSEQ multiplex PCR; TCRdb's copy keeps in-frame clones and lacks some. There are hundreds of thousands of clones in the sample; about 14% occur only once, and about 0.097% lies in the top ten. Sequencing used naive CD4+ T cells from blood. Every receptor here comes from a young man in good health.

There are a few counts of this clone. The rearrangement links TRBV4-1 to TRBJ1-4; D may be TRBD1 (6 bases). Germline V gives CDR1 MGHRA, CDR2 YSYEKL. V gave up 6 bases and J gave up 10 bases, with 21 bases separating them. The CDR3 contains 15 residues. The DNA of the CDR3 is TGCGCCAGCAGTCACGGGGGGCTTAGGGAAAGAAAACTGTTTTTT. As protein: CASSHGGLRERKLFF.

The rearrangement uses TRBV7-6 and TRBJ2-7; unclear D gene. The CDR3 is 17 amino acids. Trimming took off 1 base at V and 1 base at J, with 17 bases between the two ends. Germline loops: CDR1 SGHVS, CDR2 FNYEAQ. The CDR3, as DNA: TGTGCCAGCAGCTTAGTTCTTTCCCGTGCAGGTTCCTACGAGCAGTACTTC. It specifies CASSLVLSRAGSYEQYF.

This clone was seen more than once but under ten times. The chain recombines TRBV29-1 with TRBJ2-2, with 7 bases matching TRBD2. The CDR3 runs to 14 residues. The germline CDR1 and CDR2 sequences are SQVTM and ANQGSEA. V was clipped by 6 bases and J by 2 bases; unmatched bases: 6. The CDR3 region has the DNA TGCAGCGTAGGGAGGGCGGCCAACACCGGGGAGCTGTTTTTT. Protein sequence: CSVGRAANTGELFF.

This clone turned up a few times. The rearrangement uses TRBV5-1 and TRBJ2-5; perhaps TRBD2 as D (6 bases). Germline V gene data show CDR1 as SGHRS and CDR2 as YFSETQ. The CDR3 totals 14 residues. The CDR3 sequence is CANRAGRPQETQYF. Here the CDR3 DNA reads TGCGCGAATCGGGCGGGGCGCCCCCAAGAGACCCAGTACTTC.

The gene calls are TRBV30 and TRBJ1-5; a possible D gene is TRBD1 (5 bases). CDR1 is GTSNPN and CDR2 is SVGIG in the germline V gene (reference sequence). The CDR3 length is 15 residues. V lost 0 bases to trimming and J lost 0 bases, with 9 bases between them. The DNA for the CDR3 is TGTGCCTGGAGTGTACCGGGGGTTAGCAATCAGCCCCAGCATTTT. It codes for CAWSVPGVSNQPQHF.

The chain carries TRBV11-3 and TRBJ2-2; TRBD1 aligns across 9 bases. The CDR3 sequence is 15 residues long. With 4 bases clipped from V and 4 bases from J, the junction kept 4 bases outside the gene matches. Germline values: CDR1 SGHNT, CDR2 YENEEA. The CDR3 here is CASSSGQGPTGELFF. The CDR3 coding sequence is TGTGCCAGCAGCTCCGGACAGGGGCCCACCGGGGAGCTGTTTTTT.

The V call is TRBV6-5, the J call TRBJ1-1; 7 bases are a match to TRBD1. Germline CDR1 and CDR2: MNHEY and SVGAGI. The CDR3 covers 15 residues. V was pared by 0 bases and J by 1 base, with 2 bases of the junction left unmatched. In DNA, the CDR3 is TGTGCCAGCAGTTACTCGGGACAGTGGAACACTGAAGCTTTCTTT. This encodes CASSYSGQWNTEAFF.

The chain uses TRBV7-3 and TRBJ1-2, with D maybe TRBD1 (5 bases). The CDR3 has 15 amino acids. CDR1 and CDR2 from the germline V gene are SGHTA and FQGTGA. The germline V and J ends were trimmed by 1 base and 4 bases, with 13 bases remaining between them. The CDR3 sequence: CASSLSPGTGYGYTF. CDR3 nucleotide sequence: TGTGCCAGCAGCTTAAGCCCCGGGACCGGCTATGGCTACACCTTC.

This clone was observed a few times. For the CDR3, the DNA is TGTGCCAGCAGCTTACTGCTGCTGGGACAGGGGGACTACAATGAGCAGTTCTTC. This translates into CASSLLLLGQGDYNEQFF. The rearrangement links TRBV11-2 to TRBJ2-1; 11 nucleotides agree with TRBD1. Germline assignment: CDR1 SGHAT and CDR2 FQNNGV. Trimming took 2 bases from V and 3 from J; bases not matched to a gene: 9. This CDR3 is built from 18 residues.

This clone was detected a few times. The chain is built from TRBV7-2 and TRBJ2-3; the D is unclear. The CDR3 runs to 12 residues. Trimming removed 6 bases at V and 3 bases at J, with 7 bases between. CDR1 and CDR2 (germline): SGHTA, FQGNSA. The CDR3, as DNA: TGTGCCAGCAGGACTGGGACAGATACGCAGTATTTT. This sequence encodes CASRTGTDTQYF.